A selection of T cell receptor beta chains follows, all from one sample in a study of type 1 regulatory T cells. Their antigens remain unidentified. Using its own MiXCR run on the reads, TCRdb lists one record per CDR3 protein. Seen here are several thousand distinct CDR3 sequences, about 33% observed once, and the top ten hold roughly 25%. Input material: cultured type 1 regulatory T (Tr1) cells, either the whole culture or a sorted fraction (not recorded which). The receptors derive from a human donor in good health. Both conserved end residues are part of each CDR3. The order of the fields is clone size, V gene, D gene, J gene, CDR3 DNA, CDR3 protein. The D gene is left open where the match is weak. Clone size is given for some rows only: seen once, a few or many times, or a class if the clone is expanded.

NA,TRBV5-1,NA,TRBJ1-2,TGCGCCAGCAGCTCGGGGGCGGCGAGGGACCGCTACACCTTC,CASSSGAARDRYTF
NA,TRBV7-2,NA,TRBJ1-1,TGTGCCAGCAGCTTCAGGGTCGGAACTGAAGCTTTCTTT,CASSFRVGTEAFF
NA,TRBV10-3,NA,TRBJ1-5,TGTGCCGTATCCGGGCCCGCAAATCAGCCCCAGCATTTT,CAVSGPANQPQHF
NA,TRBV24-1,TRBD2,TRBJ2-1,TGTGCCACCAGTGCCCCTAGCGGGAGTTACAATGAGCAGTTCTTC,CATSAPSGSYNEQFF
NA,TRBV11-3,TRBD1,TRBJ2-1,TGTGCCAGCAGCTTAGGAAAGGGACAGGGGGGATACAATGAGCAGTTCTTC,CASSLGKGQGGYNEQFF
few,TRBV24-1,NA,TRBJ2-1,TGTGCCACCAGTGATTCCGAGGGCATACTGTGGAATGAGCAGTTCTTC,CATSDSEGILWNEQFF
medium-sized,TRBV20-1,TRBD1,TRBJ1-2,TGCAGTGCTCCCCTCGACAGGGTGGACTATGGCTACACCTTC,CSAPLDRVDYGYTF
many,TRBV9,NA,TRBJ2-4,TGTGCCAGCAGCGTAGATGCCCGACACTTAAACATTCAGTACTTC,CASSVDARHLNIQYF
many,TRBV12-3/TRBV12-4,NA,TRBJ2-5,TGTGCCAGCAGTTTAGTCCCGAGGGGAGACCAAGAGACCCAGTACTTC,CASSLVPRGDQETQYF
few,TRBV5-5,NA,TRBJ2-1,TGTGCCAGCACCCTCTTCACCCTGGACTTCTCGGGCGAGCAGTTCTTC,CASTLFTLDFSGEQFF
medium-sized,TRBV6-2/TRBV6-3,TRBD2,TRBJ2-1,TGTGCCAGTTTAGCGGGAGGCTTCGATGAGCAGTTCTTC,CASLAGGFDEQFF
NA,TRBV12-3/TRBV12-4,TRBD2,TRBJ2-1,TGTGCCACTTCACTAGCGGGAGGGGACAATGAGCAGTTCTTC,CATSLAGGDNEQFF
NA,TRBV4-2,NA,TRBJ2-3,TGTGCCAGCAGCCAAGTACCAGCGATGGTGGATACGCAGTATTTT,CASSQVPAMVDTQYF
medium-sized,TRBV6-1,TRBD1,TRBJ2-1,TGTGCCAGCAGTGGGGACGGGACAGGCTACAATGAGCAGTTCTTC,CASSGDGTGYNEQFF
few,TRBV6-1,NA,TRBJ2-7,TGTGCCAGCAAGGTGCAGGGGTACTCCTACGAGCAGTACTTC,CASKVQGYSYEQYF
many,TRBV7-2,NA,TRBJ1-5,TGTGCCAGCAGCTTATTAGGGTCGATAAGCAATCAGCCCCAGCATTTT,CASSLLGSISNQPQHF
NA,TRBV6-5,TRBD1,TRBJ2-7,TGTGCCAGCAATCGGATCCCTTCCTCCGGGACAGGGATTTACGAGCAGTACTTC,CASNRIPSSGTGIYEQYF
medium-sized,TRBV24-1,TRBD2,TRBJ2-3,TGTGCCACCAGGACTAGCGGGTCGGGAGATACGCAGTATTTT,CATRTSGSGDTQYF
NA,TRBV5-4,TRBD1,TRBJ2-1,TGTGCCAGCAGCTCTGGACAGGGCTCCTACAATGAGCAGTTCTTC,CASSSGQGSYNEQFF
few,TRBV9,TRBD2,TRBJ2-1,TGTGCCAGCAGCGTAGCTCCAGCGGGAGGGATGGAGCAGTTCTTC,CASSVAPAGGMEQFF
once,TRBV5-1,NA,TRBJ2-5,TGCGCCAGCAGCTTATTACAGGGGGGGGCCCAGTACTTC,CASSLLQGGAQYF